The next 13 T cell receptor beta chains were all read from a single sample in a study of T-cell memory formation after mild COVID-19. TCRdb called the 5' RACE reads again in MiXCR, with one record for every CDR3 protein. The sample has about 560,000 distinct CDR3 sequences, roughly 18% seen once. Sequenced input: PBMCs or a T cell subset sorted from them (not recorded which). The receptors were gathered from an adult woman who had mild COVID-19 (a few samples of this study predate the infection). Cell type and time point are not known.

This clonotype was seen a handful of times. The rearrangement links TRBV21-1 to TRBJ2-1; the D segment call TRBD1 is taken from the table without a DNA check. TRBV21-1 is shown as a pseudogene. This CDR3 region has 15 residues. The CDR3 reads CASSRERGQGNEQFF. In DNA, the CDR3 is TGTGCCAGCAGCAGAGAAAGGGGACAGGGCAATGAGCAGTTCTTC.

This clonotype was seen only a few times. This sequence joins TRBV6-2 or TRBV6-3 and TRBJ1-5; tentative D call: TRBD1 (6 bases). The CDR3 is 15 residues long. Between the trimmed V and J ends, which lost 5 bases and 0 bases, there was a span of 11 bases. Germline CDR1 MNHEY, CDR2 SVGEGT. In nucleotides, the CDR3 is TGTGCCAGCAGTACAGGGATAAGTAGCAATCAGCCCCAGCATTTT. This encodes CASSTGISSNQPQHF.

In this sample, this clonotype turned up a few times. The chain has TRBV20-1 and TRBJ2-1; D unclear. With 0 bases removed from V and 8 bases from J, the gap between germline ends came to 14 bases. This CDR3 contains 14 residues. Germline V CDR1 and CDR2: DFQATT, SNEGSKA (reference sequence). The CDR3 DNA follows: TGCAGTGCTAGAGATACGACCCGTCGTCATGAGCAGTTCTTC. Translation gives CSARDTTRRHEQFF.

This rearrangement joins TRBV7-2 to TRBJ1-5; D gene uncertain. The CDR3 has 16 residues. Trimming cost V 5 bases and J 1 base, with 15 bases left between them. The germline V gene has CDR1 SGHTA and CDR2 FQGNSA. The CDR3 is CASSLSGPGSNQPQHF. CDR3 coding DNA: TGTGCCAGCAGCCTGTCGGGCCCGGGAAGCAATCAGCCCCAGCATTTT.

This clonotype turned up a few times. The chain employs TRBV24-1 and TRBJ1-5; 8 nucleotides align to TRBD1. This CDR3 region has 17 residues. V was clipped by 3 bases and J by 2 bases; unmatched bases: 8. CDR1 KGHDR and CDR2 SFDVKD come from the germline V gene. The CDR3: CATSDATRGPGNQPQHF. CDR3 bases: TGTGCCACCAGTGATGCGACCAGGGGGCCCGGCAATCAGCCCCAGCATTTT.

This clonotype was recorded many times. The chain uses TRBV7-9 and TRBJ2-7; D unclear. The CDR3 totals 12 residues. Trimming removed 5 bases from V and 6 bases from J, with 11 bases in between. Germline-derived CDR1 and CDR2 are SEHNR and FQNEAQ (reference sequence). The CDR3: CASSLGSGEQYF. The DNA of the CDR3 is TGTGCCAGCAGCCTCGGTAGTGGCGAGCAGTACTTC.

This clonotype was seen a handful of times. The DNA for the CDR3 is TGTGCCAGCAGCGGTAGCGGGGGGCCTTACAATGAGCAGTTCTTC. Its translation is CASSGSGGPYNEQFF. The chain employs TRBV9 and TRBJ2-1, with TRBD2 matching over 10 bases. Germline trimming cut 3 bases from V and 4 bases from J; bases unmatched to any gene: 4. Looked up from germline, CDR1 is SGDLS and CDR2 is YYNGEE. The CDR3 length is 15 residues.

This clonotype was seen a few times. This sequence joins TRBV18 and TRBJ2-7, with 9 bases that match TRBD1. The trim removed 1 base at V and 5 bases at J, leaving 6 bases unmatched. Germline values: CDR1 KGHSH, CDR2 LQKENI. The length of the CDR3 is 15 residues. CDR3 amino acids: CASSPLSGQGHEQYF. The CDR3 DNA sequence: TGTGCCAGCTCACCACTTTCGGGACAGGGCCACGAGCAGTACTTC.

The table lists this clonotype with many counts. The rearrangement links TRBV4-1 to TRBJ1-2, with D uncertain. V lost 0 bases, J lost 6 bases, and 17 bases lay in between. This CDR3 is 16 amino acids long. Germline V CDR1 and CDR2: MGHRA, YSYEKL. For the CDR3, the DNA is TGCGCCAGCAGCCAAGATCTGGTTACAGAGACAAATGGCTACACCTTC. Translating gives CASSQDLVTETNGYTF.

About this clonotype itself: An end of the junction differs from the germline gene, which may be a read error. The chain couples TRBV7-7 to TRBJ2-7, with a tentative D call TRBD2 (6 bases). The CDR3 is 13 residues long. CDR1 and CDR2 from the germline V gene are SSHAT and FNYEAQ (reference sequence). The CDR3 nucleotides are TGTGCTAGCAGCTTAGAGGAGGGGTACGAGCAGTACTTC. Translating it yields CASSLEEGYEQYF.

The chain combines TRBV4-3 with TRBJ1-2; D call uncertain. Trimming pared 1 base from V and 5 bases from J, leaving 14 bases between. Looked up from germline, CDR1 is LGHNA and CDR2 is YSLEER. CDR3 size: 15 residues. This CDR3 is CASSQAWSDQYGYTF. Written as DNA, the CDR3 is TGCGCCAGCAGCCAAGCGTGGTCGGACCAGTATGGCTACACCTTC.

This clonotype was found a few times. This chain uses TRBV20-1 with TRBJ2-2; 12 nucleotides agree with TRBD2. CDR3 length equals 15 residues. V lost 0 bases, J lost 6 bases, and 2 bases stayed unmatched. The germline V gene has CDR1 DFQATT and CDR2 SNEGSKA (reference sequence). The CDR3 is CSARETSGSAGELFF. CDR3 DNA: TGCAGTGCTAGAGAGACTAGCGGGAGCGCCGGGGAGCTGTTTTTT.

This clonotype has more than one count but fewer than ten. The chain couples TRBV7-3 to TRBJ1-1; tentative D call: TRBD1 (6 bases). This CDR3 is built from 14 residues. V lost 1 base and J lost 4, with 10 bases in between. CDR1 and CDR2 from the germline V gene are SGHTA and FQGTGA. The CDR3 sequence: CASSLNSGATEAFF. In DNA form, the CDR3 reads TGTGCCAGCAGCTTAAACTCAGGGGCCACTGAAGCTTTCTTT.